The 32 T cell receptor beta chains below all came from one sample that was sequenced in a study of cytomegalovirus exposure and HLA in healthy donors. The PCR employed 60 Vbeta primers together with 13 Jbeta primers. Clones were read by immunoSEQ multiplex PCR, and TCRdb kept only the in-frame ones, dropping some. There are about 120,000 clones in the sample; 65% to 80% occur only once, and 4.5% to 6% lies in the top ten. The sample was PBMCs. These receptors were collected from a man younger than 35 in good health and CMV-seropositive.

This chain joins TRBV30 and TRBJ2-7, with D uncertain. The CDR3 is 12 residues long. V was pared by 3 bases and J by 6 bases, with 12 bases between. Looked up from germline, CDR1 is GTSNPN and CDR2 is SVGIG (reference sequence). The CDR3 sequence: CAWRALGGEQYF. CDR3 coding DNA: TGTGCCTGGAGGGCCCTCGGCGGCGAGCAGTACTTC.

V is TRBV6-5 and J is TRBJ1-1; D might be TRBD1 (5 bases). Germline CDR1 and CDR2: MNHEY and SVGAGI. This CDR3 is 13 amino acids long. Trimming took 2 bases from V and 3 from J, leaving 7 bases between them. Written as DNA, the CDR3 is TGTGCCAGCAGTTACGTCAGGGACACTGAAGCTTTCTTT. As protein: CASSYVRDTEAFF.

This clone came up once. This sequence joins TRBV19 and TRBJ2-2; no firm D call. Germline V CDR1 and CDR2: LNHDA, SQIVND (reference sequence). The CDR3 length is 13 residues. Trimming took off 10 bases at V and 4 bases at J, with 13 bases between the two ends. The chain's CDR3 is CATDRVATGELFF. The CDR3 DNA follows: TGTGCCACCGATCGGGTTGCCACCGGGGAGCTGTTTTTT. The full variable domain, completed using reference TRBV19 and TRBJ2-2, is DGGITQSPKYLFRKEGQNVTLSCEQNLNHDAMYWYRQDPGQGLRLIYYSQIVNDFQKGDIAEGYSVSREKKESFPLTVTSAQKNPTAFYLCATDRVATGELFFGEGSRLTVL.

The chain has TRBV19 and TRBJ2-3, with D possibly matching TRBD2 (5 bases). CDR3 length: 17 amino acids. Trimming shortened V by 3 bases and J by 1 base, and 17 bases separated the two germline ends. In germline, CDR1 is LNHDA, CDR2 SQIVND (reference sequence). The chain's CDR3 is CASSIPLSGDRTDTQYF. CDR3 bases: TGTGCCAGTAGTATCCCCCTCTCCGGGGATCGCACAGATACGCAGTATTTT.

V gene TRBV30 combines with J gene TRBJ2-2, with D possibly TRBD1 on 5 matching bases. Germline V gives CDR1 GTSNPN, CDR2 SVGIG (reference sequence). CDR3 length equals 16 residues. V dropped 2 bases and J dropped 4 bases, with 17 bases sitting between them. The CDR3 sequence is CAWSNWQGHFTGELFF. The CDR3 nucleotides are TGTGCCTGGAGTAACTGGCAGGGCCACTTCACCGGGGAGCTGTTTTTT.

This chain uses TRBV5-8 with TRBJ1-2, with 9 bases lining up with TRBD1. Germline V gene data show CDR1 as SGHTS and CDR2 as YDEGEE. This CDR3 comprises 16 residues. V dropped 0 bases and J dropped 6; count of bases not matched to a gene: 9. CDR3 residues: CASSLVFRTGENGYTF. In DNA, the CDR3 is TGTGCCAGCAGCTTGGTTTTCCGGACAGGGGAGAATGGCTACACCTTC.

This clone was recorded only once. The V and J genes are TRBV27 and TRBJ2-1, with D maybe TRBD1 (6 bases). There are 15 residues in the CDR3. Trimming took off 5 bases at V and 3 bases at J, with 14 bases between the two ends. Per germline, CDR1 MNHEY and CDR2 SMNVEV (reference sequence). As DNA, the CDR3 is TGTGCCAGCAGTCCCGGACAGCCGAACTACAATGAGCAGTTCTTC. It codes for CASSPGQPNYNEQFF.

CDR3 residues: CASSLVRESYNEQFF. CDR3 nucleotide sequence: TGCGCCAGCAGCTTGGTACGGGAGTCCTACAATGAGCAGTTCTTC. The gene calls are TRBV5-1 and TRBJ2-1, with D possibly TRBD2 on 6 matching bases. Germline V gives CDR1 SGHRS, CDR2 YFSETQ. CDR3 size: 15 residues. The V and J ends lost 0 bases and 1 base respectively, with 8 bases between them.

This clone was counted only a few times. The V and J genes are TRBV4-1 and TRBJ1-1; the D gene is possibly TRBD1 (6 bases). Germline V gives CDR1 MGHRA, CDR2 YSYEKL. Trimming cost V 4 bases and J 4 bases, with 13 bases left between them. The CDR3 spans 14 residues. CDR3 sequence (DNA): TGCGCCAGCAGCCGAGAACAGGGTGCCACTGAAGCTTTCTTT. This sequence encodes CASSREQGATEAFF.

The genes are TRBV5-1 and TRBJ2-5; 9 positions match TRBD1. The J call may be wrong; the DNA end is better matched by TRBJ2-7. The germline gives CDR1 SGHRS, CDR2 YFSETQ. This CDR3 region has 14 residues. The chain's CDR3 is CASSLWDRVNEQYF. The CDR3 DNA reads TGCGCCAGCAGCTTGTGGGACAGGGTCAACGAGCAGTACTTC.

This clone was recorded a few times. J is TRBJ2-1 and V is TRBV7-3; 7 bases line up with TRBD1. CDR1 is SGHTA and CDR2 is FQGTGA in the germline V gene. The CDR3 is 15 residues long. Trimming cost V 4 bases and J 4 bases; bases outside gene matches: 7. This CDR3 reads CASSSTGQDYNEQFF. The DNA of the CDR3 is TGTGCCAGCAGCTCAACTGGACAGGATTACAATGAGCAGTTCTTC. The variable domain in full, with the rest retrieved from reference TRBV7-3 and TRBJ2-1, is GAGVSQTPSNKVTEKGKYVELRCDPISGHTALYWYRQSLGQGPEFLIYFQGTGAADDSGLPNDRFFAVRPEGSVSTLKIQRTERGDSAVYLCASSSTGQDYNEQFFGPGTRLTVL.

This clone has a handful of counts. The chain joins TRBV5-6 to TRBJ1-1; TRBD1 might be the D (6 bases). The ends were cut back, 3 bases at V and 4 bases at J, with 13 bases in the middle. This CDR3 has 14 amino acids. CDR1 and CDR2 from the germline V gene are SGHDT and YYEEEE. In DNA form, the CDR3 reads TGTGCCAGCAGCTCAGGGCAAGGGGGCACTGAAGCTTTCTTT. This sequence encodes CASSSGQGGTEAFF.

Only a few counts were recorded for this clone. V is TRBV6-5 and J is TRBJ2-3, with a tentative D call TRBD2 (6 bases). The CDR3 totals 15 residues. Looked up from germline, CDR1 is MNHEY and CDR2 is SVGAGI. With 6 bases removed from V and 3 bases from J, the gap between germline ends came to 16 bases. CDR3 in DNA: TGTGCCAGCAGCCGAGCCTTGGAGGGGACAGATACGCAGTATTTT. Residues: CASSRALEGTDTQYF.

This clone showed up just once. This chain uses TRBV11-2 with TRBJ2-1; a weak D match, TRBD2 (6 bases). The germline V and J ends were trimmed by 8 bases and 13 bases, with 18 bases remaining between them. This CDR3 region has 12 residues. Per the germline V gene, CDR1 is SGHAT and CDR2 is FQNNGV. As DNA, the CDR3 is TGTGCCAGCGGATCCGGACGGCGGGAACAGTTCTTC. It encodes CASGSGRREQFF.

The chain recombines TRBV4-2 with TRBJ2-2; 11 nucleotides agree with TRBD1. J gave up 14 bases and V 8 bases, and 10 bases lay outside the gene matches. Germline V gives CDR1 LGHNA, CDR2 YNFKEQ. The CDR3 length is 13 residues. Here the CDR3 DNA reads TGTGCCAGCGGACAGGGGGCACCGGGGCCCCTGTTTTTT. Protein product: CASGQGAPGPLFF.

The chain uses TRBV5-1 and TRBJ2-1; 14 bases line up with TRBD2. The trim removed 7 bases at V and 6 bases at J, leaving 3 bases unmatched. The CDR3 runs to 14 residues. The germline V gene encodes CDR1 SGHRS and CDR2 YFSETQ. CDR3 in amino acids: CASLGLAGVNEQFF. The DNA for the CDR3 is TGCGCCAGCTTGGGACTAGCGGGGGTCAATGAGCAGTTCTTC.

The chain carries TRBV5-1 and TRBJ1-3; perhaps TRBD1 as D (5 bases). CDR3 size: 14 residues. V lost 4 bases, J lost 0 bases, and 8 bases lay in between. Germline CDR1 is SGHRS and CDR2 is YFSETQ. The CDR3 region is CASSEQGSGNTIYF. Here the CDR3 DNA reads TGCGCCAGCAGCGAGCAGGGCTCTGGAAACACCATATATTTT.

V is TRBV7-2 and J is TRBJ1-2, with 7 nucleotides matching TRBD1. Germline V gives CDR1 SGHTA, CDR2 FQGNSA. The CDR3 loop spans 14 amino acids. The V and J ends lost 7 bases and 0 bases, in that order; junction bases with no gene match: 5. The CDR3 DNA sequence: TGTGCCAGCACATCGACAGGGTCTAACTATGGCTACACCTTC. Residues: CASTSTGSNYGYTF.

This clone was recorded once. The V call is TRBV2, the J call TRBJ2-2, with a possible D match to TRBD2 (5 bases). This CDR3 region has 13 residues. Trimming shortened V by 4 bases and J by 4 bases, and 7 bases separated the two germline ends. CDR1 SNHLY and CDR2 FYNNEI come from the germline V gene. The CDR3 region is CASSGESTGELFF. CDR3 coding DNA: TGTGCCAGCAGTGGGGAGAGCACCGGGGAGCTGTTTTTT.

This rearrangement joins TRBV5-1 to TRBJ2-1; 9 bases map to TRBD2. The CDR3 consists of 17 residues. With V trimmed by 0 bases and J by 8 bases, 12 bases remained unmatched. The germline V gene has CDR1 SGHRS and CDR2 YFSETQ. The CDR3 is CASSLDLAGLGRDEQFF. The CDR3 region has the DNA TGCGCCAGCAGCTTGGATCTAGCGGGACTGGGTAGGGATGAGCAGTTCTTC.

This clone was seen once. The sample carries other DNA sequences with the same CDR3. J is TRBJ1-3 and V is TRBV5-1; TRBD1 is a possible D gene (6 bases). Trimming removed 3 bases from V and 0 bases from J, with 10 bases in between. Germline lookup yields CDR1 SGHRS and CDR2 YFSETQ. The CDR3 is made up of 15 amino acids. The CDR3 here is CASSSTGPSGNTIYF. In nucleotides, the CDR3 is TGCGCCAGCAGCTCGACAGGCCCCTCTGGAAACACCATATATTTT.

V usage is TRBV14 and J usage is TRBJ1-1; 10 bases fit TRBD1. The ends lost 4 bases at V and 6 bases at J; junction bases unmatched: 5. Germline CDR1 SGHDN, CDR2 FVKESK. The CDR3 is 14 amino acids. CDR3 in amino acids: CASSRRQGAAEAFF. As DNA, the CDR3 is TGTGCCAGCAGCCGACGACAGGGGGCCGCTGAAGCTTTCTTT.

This chain joins TRBV10-2 and TRBJ2-1; a possible D gene is TRBD1 (5 bases). The CDR3 is made up of 13 amino acids. The germline V gene has CDR1 WSHSY and CDR2 SAAADI. Trimming removed 8 bases at V and 5 bases at J, with 13 bases between. CDR3 region: CASGASPDNEQFF. CDR3 in DNA: TGCGCCAGCGGGGCCTCTCCCGACAATGAGCAGTTCTTC.

V is TRBV5-4 and J is TRBJ2-1; the match to TRBD2 covers 7 bases. The CDR3 is 15 residues long. After removal of 4 bases from V and 0 bases from J, the junction contained 4 bases not matched to a gene. CDR1 SGHNT and CDR2 YYREEE come from the germline V gene (reference sequence). CDR3 region: CASSPSGTSYNEQFF. The CDR3 DNA reads TGTGCCAGCAGCCCCAGCGGGACCTCCTACAATGAGCAGTTCTTC.

This chain connects TRBV2 to TRBJ1-2; D not resolved. V lost 0 bases, J lost 8 bases, and 13 bases lay in between. Germline CDR1 and CDR2: SNHLY and FYNNEI. CDR3 length: 14 amino acids. The CDR3 spells CASSEAEGTLGYTF. CDR3 in DNA: TGTGCCAGCAGTGAAGCGGAGGGTACCCTAGGCTACACCTTC.

V usage is TRBV7-3 and J usage is TRBJ2-7, with 10 bases that match TRBD1. The V gene end was trimmed by 5 bases and the J gene end by 5 bases; junction bases not matched to a gene: 9. This CDR3 spans 15 amino acids. Per the germline V gene, CDR1 is SGHTA and CDR2 is FQGTGA. As DNA, the CDR3 is TGTGCCAGCAGCCCCGGACAGGGGGAGGGTGACGAGCAGTACTTC. This encodes CASSPGQGEGDEQYF.

This clone was seen only once. The chain is built from TRBV6-5 and TRBJ2-1; TRBD2 might be the D (6 bases). The CDR3 runs to 13 residues. From germline, CDR1 is MNHEY and CDR2 SVGAGI. Trimming took off 5 bases at V and 6 bases at J, with 11 bases between the two ends. The chain's CDR3 is CASSVGGGNEQFF. In DNA, the CDR3 is TGTGCCAGCAGTGTGGGGGGTGGCAATGAGCAGTTCTTC.

The CDR3 region has the DNA TGTGCCAGCACTCTGTACGGCGGGGGTGAGCAGTTCTTC. Amino acid sequence: CASTLYGGGEQFF. The V call is TRBV6-1, the J call TRBJ2-1; 7 nucleotides agree with TRBD2. V trimming: 7 bases; J trimming: 9 bases; junction bases outside the gene matches: 9. This CDR3 spans 13 amino acids. Germline V lookup: CDR1 MNHNS, CDR2 SASEGT.

CDR3 nucleotide sequence: TGCAGCGTTGAAGTGGTACTTACAGGGGTCAACACTGAAGCTTTCTTT. Its protein is CSVEVVLTGVNTEAFF. This rearrangement joins TRBV29-1 to TRBJ1-1; 7 bases align to TRBD1. Germline-derived CDR1 and CDR2 are SQVTM and ANQGSEA. The CDR3 is made up of 16 amino acids. V shed 1 base, J shed 2 bases, and the junction held 10 bases outside the gene matches.

The chain couples TRBV9 to TRBJ1-2; perhaps TRBD1 as D (5 bases). Trimming shortened V by 7 bases and J by 4 bases, and 20 bases separated the two germline ends. The CDR3 sequence is 15 residues long. Germline loops: CDR1 SGDLS, CDR2 YYNGEE. DNA of the CDR3: TGTGCCAGCCGGGGGGAGGGACCCTCGGCCTATGGCTACACCTTC. Residues: CASRGEGPSAYGYTF.

V is TRBV10-3 and J is TRBJ1-5; no definite D call. Deletions cut 6 bases from V and 0 bases from J, with 12 bases between. The CDR3 covers 15 residues. The germline V gene has CDR1 ENHRY and CDR2 SYGVKD. This CDR3 reads CAISRELNSNQPQHF. In DNA form, the CDR3 reads TGTGCCATCAGCCGGGAGCTTAATAGCAATCAGCCCCAGCATTTT.

The chain couples TRBV7-6 to TRBJ2-7, with TRBD1 identical over 10 bases. Germline V CDR1 and CDR2: SGHVS, FNYEAQ. CDR3 length: 14 amino acids. The V gene end was trimmed by 8 bases and the J gene end by 2 bases; junction bases not matched to a gene: 6. The chain's CDR3 is CASSWTGGPYEQYF. CDR3 nucleotides: TGTGCCAGCTCCTGGACAGGGGGGCCCTACGAGCAGTACTTC.